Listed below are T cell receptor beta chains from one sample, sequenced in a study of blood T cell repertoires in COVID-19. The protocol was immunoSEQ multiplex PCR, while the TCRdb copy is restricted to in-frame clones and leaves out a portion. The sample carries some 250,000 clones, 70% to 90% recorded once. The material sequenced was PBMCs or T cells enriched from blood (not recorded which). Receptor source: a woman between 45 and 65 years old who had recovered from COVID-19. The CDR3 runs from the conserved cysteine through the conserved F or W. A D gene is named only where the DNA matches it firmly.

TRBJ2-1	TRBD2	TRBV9	CASSGRTSRDNEQFF
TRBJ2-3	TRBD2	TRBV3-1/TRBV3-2	CASSQDWRGTDTQYF
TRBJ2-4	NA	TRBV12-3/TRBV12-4	CASSLSSGNIQYF
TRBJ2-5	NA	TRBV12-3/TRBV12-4	CASSRLPGETQYF
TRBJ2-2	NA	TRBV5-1	CASSSFSANTGELFF
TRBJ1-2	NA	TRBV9	CASSVDSTEYGYTF
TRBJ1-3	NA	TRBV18	CASSRGAQGNTIYF
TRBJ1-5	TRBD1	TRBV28	CASRSRQGVNQPQHF
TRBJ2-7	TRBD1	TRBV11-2	CASSRPGGGYEQYF
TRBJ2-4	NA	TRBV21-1	CASSKAQTRPYRKNIQYF
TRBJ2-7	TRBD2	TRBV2	CASSAQLAVSSYEQYF
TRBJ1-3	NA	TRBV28	CASSLIRRISGNTIYF
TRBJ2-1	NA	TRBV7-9	CASSPVGGSYNEQFF
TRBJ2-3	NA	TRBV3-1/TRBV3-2	CASSQRTSTDTQYF
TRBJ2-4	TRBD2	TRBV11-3	CASSLDGREAKNIQYF
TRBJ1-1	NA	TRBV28	CASSLVGSRAFF
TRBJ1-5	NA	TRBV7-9	CASSLSGAASNQPQHF
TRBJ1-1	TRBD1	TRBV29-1	CSVNRGTSEAFF
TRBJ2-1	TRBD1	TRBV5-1	CASSLGGLEGNEQFF
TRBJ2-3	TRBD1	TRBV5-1	CASSLVPGGKDTQYF
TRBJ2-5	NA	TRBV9	CASSVDSGGETQYF
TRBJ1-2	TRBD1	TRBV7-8	CASSLGQGLGGYTF
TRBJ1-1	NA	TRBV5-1	CASSTQGTEAFF
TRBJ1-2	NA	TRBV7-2	CASSLEWQGSTGYTF
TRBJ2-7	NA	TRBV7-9	CASSYRTESYEQYF
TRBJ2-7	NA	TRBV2	CASSEVERNTYEQYF
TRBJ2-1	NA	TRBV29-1	CSVEGSRRELVYNEQFF
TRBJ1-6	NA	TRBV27	CASSFLAGDVSDSPLHF
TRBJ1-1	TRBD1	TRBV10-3	CAISELGDSNEAFF
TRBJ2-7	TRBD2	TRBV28	CASTAGLAVIYEQYF
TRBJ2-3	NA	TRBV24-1	CATGSRIGSTDTQYF
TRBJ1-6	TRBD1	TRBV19	CASTSKGTGINSPLHF
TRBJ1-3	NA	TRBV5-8	CASRQDGNTIYF
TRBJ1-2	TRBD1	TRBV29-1	CSVGETGFDYGYTF
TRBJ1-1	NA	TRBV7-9	CASSLVGQGFTEAFF
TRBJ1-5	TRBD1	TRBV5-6	CASSRYGQGGVGNQPQHF
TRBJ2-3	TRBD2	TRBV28	CASSSPLAETQPPLDTQYF
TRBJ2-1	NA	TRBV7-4	CASSQPDRFF
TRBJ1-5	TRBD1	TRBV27	CASSQQGGNQPQHF
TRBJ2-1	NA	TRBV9	CASSPLADEQFF
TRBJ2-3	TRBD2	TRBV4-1	CASSHFGSGGTDTQYF
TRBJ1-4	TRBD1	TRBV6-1	CASSERGRGLGKLFF
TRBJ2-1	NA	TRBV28	CASSSGVRNEQFF
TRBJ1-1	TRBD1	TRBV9	CASSVMGQMNTEAFF
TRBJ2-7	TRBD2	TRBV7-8	CASSRAKGLAGESRTYEQYF
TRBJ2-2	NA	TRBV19	CASSIRLANTGELFF
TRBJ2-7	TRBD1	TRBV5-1	CASSLAGTGVYEQYF
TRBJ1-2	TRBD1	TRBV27	CASRPAGTGDRYTF
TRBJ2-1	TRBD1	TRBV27	CASSYGRTGEREQFF
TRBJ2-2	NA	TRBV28	CASEQPGTGELFF
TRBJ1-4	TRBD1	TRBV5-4	CASSSGQGGGEKLFF
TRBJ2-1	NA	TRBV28	CASTPRGRNEQFF
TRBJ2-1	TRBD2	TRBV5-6	CASSLGARWAGDDNEQFF
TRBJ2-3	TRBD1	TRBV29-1	CSVERMGGQGYTDTQYF
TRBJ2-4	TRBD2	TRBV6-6	CASSYGGDLAKNIQYF
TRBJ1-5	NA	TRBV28	CASRPGLRRRLSNQPQHF
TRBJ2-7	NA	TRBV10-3	CAISEVLAGEQYF